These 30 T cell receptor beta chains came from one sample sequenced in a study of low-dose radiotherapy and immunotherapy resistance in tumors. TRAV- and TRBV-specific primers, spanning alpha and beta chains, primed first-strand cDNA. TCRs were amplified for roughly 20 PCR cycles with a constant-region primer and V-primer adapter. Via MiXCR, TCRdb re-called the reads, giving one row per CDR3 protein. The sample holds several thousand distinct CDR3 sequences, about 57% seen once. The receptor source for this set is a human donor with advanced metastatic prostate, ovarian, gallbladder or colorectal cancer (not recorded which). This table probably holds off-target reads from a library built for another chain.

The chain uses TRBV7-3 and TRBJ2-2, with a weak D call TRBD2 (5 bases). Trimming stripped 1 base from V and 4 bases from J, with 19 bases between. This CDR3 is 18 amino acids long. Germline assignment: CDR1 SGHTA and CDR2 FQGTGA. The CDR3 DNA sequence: TGTGCCAGCAGCTTAATCCCAACGTGGGGAGAATCCACCGGGGAGCTGTTTTTT. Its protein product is CASSLIPTWGESTGELFF.

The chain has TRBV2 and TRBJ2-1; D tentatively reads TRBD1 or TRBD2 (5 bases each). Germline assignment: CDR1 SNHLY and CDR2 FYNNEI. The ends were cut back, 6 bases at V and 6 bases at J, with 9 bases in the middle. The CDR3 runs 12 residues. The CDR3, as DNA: TGTGCCAGCAGGCAGGGAGTCAATGAGCAGTTCTTC. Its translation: CASRQGVNEQFF.

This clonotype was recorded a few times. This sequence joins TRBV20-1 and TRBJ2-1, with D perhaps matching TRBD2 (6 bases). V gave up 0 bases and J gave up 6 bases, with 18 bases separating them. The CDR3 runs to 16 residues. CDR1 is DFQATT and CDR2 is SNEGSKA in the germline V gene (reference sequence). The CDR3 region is CSARENSGRLVNEQFF. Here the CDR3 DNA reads TGCAGTGCTAGAGAGAATTCGGGAAGACTAGTCAATGAGCAGTTCTTC.

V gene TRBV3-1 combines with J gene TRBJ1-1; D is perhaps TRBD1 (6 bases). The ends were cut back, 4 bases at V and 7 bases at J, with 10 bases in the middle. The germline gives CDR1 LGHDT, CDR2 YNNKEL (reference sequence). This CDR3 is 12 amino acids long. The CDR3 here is CASSPTGIEAFF. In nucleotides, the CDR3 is TGTGCCAGCAGCCCTACAGGGATTGAAGCTTTCTTT.

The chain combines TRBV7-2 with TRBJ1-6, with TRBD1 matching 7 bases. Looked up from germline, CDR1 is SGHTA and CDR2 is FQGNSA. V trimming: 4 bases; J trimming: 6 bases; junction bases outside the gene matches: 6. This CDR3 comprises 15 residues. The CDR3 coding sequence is TGTGCCAGCAGCTCCCGGGACAGTACTAATTCACCCCTCCACTTT. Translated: CASSSRDSTNSPLHF.

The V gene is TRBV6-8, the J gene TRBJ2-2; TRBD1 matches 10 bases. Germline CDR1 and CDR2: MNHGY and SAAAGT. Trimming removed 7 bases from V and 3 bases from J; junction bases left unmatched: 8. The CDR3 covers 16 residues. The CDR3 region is CASTPHGTGDTGELFF. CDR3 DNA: TGTGCCAGCACCCCCCACGGGACAGGGGACACCGGGGAGCTGTTTTTT.

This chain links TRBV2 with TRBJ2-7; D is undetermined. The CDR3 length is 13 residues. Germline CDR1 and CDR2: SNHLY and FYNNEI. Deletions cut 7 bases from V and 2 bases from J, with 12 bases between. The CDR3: CASTGQAAYEQYF. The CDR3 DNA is TGTGCCAGCACTGGCCAGGCGGCCTACGAGCAGTACTTC.

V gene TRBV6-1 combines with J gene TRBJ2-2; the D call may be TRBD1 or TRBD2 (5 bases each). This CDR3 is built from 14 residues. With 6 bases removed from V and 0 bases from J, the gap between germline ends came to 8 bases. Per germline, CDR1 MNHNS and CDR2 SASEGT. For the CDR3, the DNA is TGTGCCAGCAGGGGGACGGCGAACACCGGGGAGCTGTTTTTT. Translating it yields CASRGTANTGELFF.

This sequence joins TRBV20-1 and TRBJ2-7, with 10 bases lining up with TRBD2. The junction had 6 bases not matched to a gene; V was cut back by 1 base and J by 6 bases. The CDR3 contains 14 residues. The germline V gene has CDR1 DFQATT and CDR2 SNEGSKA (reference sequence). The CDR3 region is CSARGDSGGPEQYF. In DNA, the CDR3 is TGCAGTGCTAGAGGGGATAGCGGGGGGCCCGAGCAGTACTTC.

The CDR3 here is CASSLMPDRNTYEQYF. CDR3 bases: TGTGCCAGCAGCTTAATGCCGGACAGGAATACCTACGAGCAGTACTTC. The chain has TRBV7-6 and TRBJ2-7, with 7 bases fitting TRBD1. V gave up 2 bases and J gave up 2 bases; unmatched junction bases: 9. Germline lookup yields CDR1 SGHVS and CDR2 FNYEAQ. CDR3 length: 16 residues. Together with reference TRBV7-6 and TRBJ2-7, the CDR3 gives the full variable domain: GAGVSQSPRYKVTKRGQDVALRCDPISGHVSLYWYRQALGQGPEFLTYFNYEAQQDKSGLPNDRFSAERPEGSISTLTIQRTEQRDSAMYRCASSLMPDRNTYEQYFGPGTRLTVT.

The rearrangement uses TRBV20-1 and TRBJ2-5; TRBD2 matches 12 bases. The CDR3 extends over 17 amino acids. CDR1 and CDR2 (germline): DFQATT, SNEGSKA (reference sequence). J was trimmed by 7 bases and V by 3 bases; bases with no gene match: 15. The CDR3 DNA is TGCAGTGCTAGTCTGTTACTAGCGGGGGGCCCCGGGGGGACCCAGTACTTC. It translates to CSASLLLAGGPGGTQYF.

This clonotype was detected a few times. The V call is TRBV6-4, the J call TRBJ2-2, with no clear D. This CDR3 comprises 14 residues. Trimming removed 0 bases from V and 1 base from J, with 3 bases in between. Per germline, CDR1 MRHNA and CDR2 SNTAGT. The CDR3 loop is CASSDSGNTGELFF. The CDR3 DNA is TGTGCCAGCAGTGACTCCGGGAACACCGGGGAGCTGTTTTTT.

CDR3 nucleotides: TGCAGCGACGTTGGGGCCCTCTATGGCTACACCTTC. It is translated as CSDVGALYGYTF. The rearrangement uses TRBV29-1 and TRBJ1-2; TRBD1 might be the D (5 bases). Germline CDR1 SQVTM, CDR2 ANQGSEA. V was pared by 7 bases and J by 4 bases, with 13 bases between. This CDR3 comprises 12 residues.

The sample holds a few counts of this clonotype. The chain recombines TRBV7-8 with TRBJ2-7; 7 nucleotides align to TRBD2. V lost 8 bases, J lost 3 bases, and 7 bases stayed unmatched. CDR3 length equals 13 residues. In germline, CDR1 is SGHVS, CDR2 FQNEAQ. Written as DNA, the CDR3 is TGTGCCAGCGGGGGGGGTACCGGCTACGAGCAGTACTTC. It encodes CASGGGTGYEQYF.

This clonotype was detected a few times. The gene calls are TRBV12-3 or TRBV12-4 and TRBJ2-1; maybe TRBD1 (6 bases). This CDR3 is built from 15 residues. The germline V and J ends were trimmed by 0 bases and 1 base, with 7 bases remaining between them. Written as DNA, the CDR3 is TGTGCCAGCAGTTTAGCCAGGGGATCCTACAATGAGCAGTTCTTC. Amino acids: CASSLARGSYNEQFF.

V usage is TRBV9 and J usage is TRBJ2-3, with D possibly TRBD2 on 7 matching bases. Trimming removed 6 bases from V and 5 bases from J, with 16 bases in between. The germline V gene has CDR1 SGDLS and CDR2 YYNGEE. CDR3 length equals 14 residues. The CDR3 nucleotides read TGTGCCAGCAACACCGGGGGGCATGTAGATACGCAGTATTTT. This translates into CASNTGGHVDTQYF.

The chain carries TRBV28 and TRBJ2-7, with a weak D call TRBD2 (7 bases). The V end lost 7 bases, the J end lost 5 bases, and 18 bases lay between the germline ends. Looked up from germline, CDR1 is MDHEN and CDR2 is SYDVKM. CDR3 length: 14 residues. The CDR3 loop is CASTRGGAVDEQYF. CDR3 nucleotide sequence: TGTGCCAGCACCCGAGGGGGGGCGGTCGACGAGCAGTACTTC.

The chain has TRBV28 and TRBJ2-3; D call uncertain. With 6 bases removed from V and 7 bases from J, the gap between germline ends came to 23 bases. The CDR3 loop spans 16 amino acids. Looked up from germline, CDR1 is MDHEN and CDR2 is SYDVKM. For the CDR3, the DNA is TGTGCCAGCAGGCCCCAGACGGCCTTTCGGGTTAATACGCAGTATTTT. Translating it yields CASRPQTAFRVNTQYF.

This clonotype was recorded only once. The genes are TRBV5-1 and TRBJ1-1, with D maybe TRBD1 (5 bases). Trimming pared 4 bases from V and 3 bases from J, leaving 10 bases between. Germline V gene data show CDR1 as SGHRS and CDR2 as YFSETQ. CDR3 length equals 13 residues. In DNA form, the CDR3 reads TGCGCCAGCAGCCGGACGGGGGACACTGAAGCTTTCTTT. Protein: CASSRTGDTEAFF.

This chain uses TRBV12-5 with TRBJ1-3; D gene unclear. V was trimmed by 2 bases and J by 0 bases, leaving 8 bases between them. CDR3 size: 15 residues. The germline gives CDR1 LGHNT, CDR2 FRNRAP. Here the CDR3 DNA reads TGTGCTAGTGGTTTGCACAGCAACTCTGGAAACACCATATATTTT. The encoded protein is CASGLHSNSGNTIYF.

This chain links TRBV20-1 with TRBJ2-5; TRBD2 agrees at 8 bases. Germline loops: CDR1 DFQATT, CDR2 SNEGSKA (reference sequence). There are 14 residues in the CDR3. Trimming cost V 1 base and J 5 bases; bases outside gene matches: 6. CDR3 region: CSARGSGGDETQYF. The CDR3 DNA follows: TGCAGTGCTAGAGGATCGGGGGGGGATGAGACCCAGTACTTC.

The CDR3: CASSLTGAGGYGYTF. In DNA, the CDR3 is TGTGCCAGCAGTTTAACTGGTGCAGGGGGCTATGGCTACACCTTC. This sequence joins TRBV28 and TRBJ1-2, with 7 bases that match TRBD1. Germline V gives CDR1 MDHEN, CDR2 SYDVKM. This CDR3 comprises 15 residues. J was trimmed by 4 bases and V by 2 bases; bases with no gene match: 7.

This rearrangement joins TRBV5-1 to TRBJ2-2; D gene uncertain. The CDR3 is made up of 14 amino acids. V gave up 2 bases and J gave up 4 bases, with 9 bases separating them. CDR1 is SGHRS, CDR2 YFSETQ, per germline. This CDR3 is CASSLGQPTGELFF. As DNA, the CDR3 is TGCGCCAGCAGCTTAGGGCAGCCCACCGGGGAGCTGTTTTTT.

The CDR3 spells CASSLGTVGNQPQHF. The DNA of the CDR3 is TGTGCCAGCTCACTCGGGACCGTGGGCAATCAGCCCCAGCATTTT. V gene TRBV18 combines with J gene TRBJ1-5, with D perhaps TRBD1 (5 bases). The length of the CDR3 is 15 residues. Trimming pared 4 bases from V and 2 bases from J, leaving 12 bases between. The germline V gene has CDR1 KGHSH and CDR2 LQKENI.

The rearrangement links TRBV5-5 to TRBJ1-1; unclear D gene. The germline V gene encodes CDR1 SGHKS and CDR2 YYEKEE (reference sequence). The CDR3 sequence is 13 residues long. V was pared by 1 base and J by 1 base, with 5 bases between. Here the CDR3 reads CASSLLENTEAFF. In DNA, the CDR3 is TGTGCCAGCAGCTTGTTGGAGAACACTGAAGCTTTCTTT.

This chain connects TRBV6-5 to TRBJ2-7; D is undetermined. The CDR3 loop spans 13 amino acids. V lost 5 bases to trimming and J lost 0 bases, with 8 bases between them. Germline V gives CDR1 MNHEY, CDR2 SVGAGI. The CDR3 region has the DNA TGTGCCAGCAGTAGACCTAGCTCCTACGAGCAGTACTTC. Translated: CASSRPSSYEQYF.

As DNA, the CDR3 is TGCAGTGCTAGAGATGGGGCAATTGGACAGGGCGGCTCCTACGAGCAGTACTTC. It encodes CSARDGAIGQGGSYEQYF. The rearrangement joins TRBV20-1 to TRBJ2-7; 8 bases match TRBD1. The CDR3 has 18 residues. Germline V CDR1 and CDR2: DFQATT, SNEGSKA (reference sequence). J lost 0 bases, V lost 0 bases, and 13 bases had no gene match.

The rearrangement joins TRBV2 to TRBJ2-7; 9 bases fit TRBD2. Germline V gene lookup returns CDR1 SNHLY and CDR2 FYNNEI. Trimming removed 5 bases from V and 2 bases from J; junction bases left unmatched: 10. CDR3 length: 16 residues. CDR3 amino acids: CASSSSLAGGPYEQYF. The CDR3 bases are TGTGCCAGCAGTAGCTCCCTGGCGGGAGGGCCCTACGAGCAGTACTTC.

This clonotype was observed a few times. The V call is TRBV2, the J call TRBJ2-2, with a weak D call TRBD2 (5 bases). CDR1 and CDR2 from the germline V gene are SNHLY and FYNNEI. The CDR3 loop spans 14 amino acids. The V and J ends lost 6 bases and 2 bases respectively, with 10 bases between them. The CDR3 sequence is CASRKGDNTGELFF. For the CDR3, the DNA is TGTGCCAGCAGAAAGGGAGACAACACCGGGGAGCTGTTTTTT.

The CDR3 loop reads CASTTPAGGSYNEQFF. Written as DNA, the CDR3 is TGTGCCAGTACGACCCCGGCAGGGGGCTCCTACAATGAGCAGTTCTTC. This sequence joins TRBV19 and TRBJ2-1; 7 bases agree with TRBD1. Trimming took 7 bases from V and 0 from J; bases not matched to a gene: 9. Germline V CDR1 and CDR2: LNHDA, SQIVND (reference sequence). The CDR3 totals 16 residues.